These T cell receptor beta chains were read from a single sample in a study of PD-1 blockade in classical Hodgkin lymphoma. Generated by immunoSEQ multiplex PCR, the TCRdb table keeps only in-frame clones and is missing some. The table lists 3,500 to 5,500 clones, around 65% of them singletons. This specimen consisted of peripheral blood mononuclear cells (PBMCs), obtained at baseline. Source of these receptors: a human donor with classical Hodgkin lymphoma. CDR3s include the opening cysteine and the closing phenylalanine or tryptophan. D genes are given only for firm matches. Size is omitted from some rows. Given values are once, few, many or a class for expanded clones.

CDR3 length	D gene	V gene	clone size	J gene	CDR3 protein	CDR3 DNA
14	TRBD1	TRBV6-4	NA	TRBJ2-1	CASRGQGKSHEQFF	TGTGCCAGCAGGGGACAGGGAAAAAGCCATGAGCAGTTCTTC
15	TRBD2	TRBV9	NA	TRBJ2-3	CASSSSGRGADTQYF	TGTGCCAGCAGCTCGAGCGGGAGGGGGGCAGATACGCAGTATTTT
15	NA	TRBV27	NA	TRBJ2-7	CASSLYSGGAYEQYF	TGTGCCAGCAGTTTATACTCAGGAGGGGCCTACGAGCAGTACTTC
10	NA	TRBV19	NA	TRBJ2-3	CASEGDTQYF	TGTGCCAGCGAGGGGGATACGCAGTATTTT
13	NA	TRBV7-9	NA	TRBJ1-2	CASSSGAEPDYTF	TGTGCCAGCAGCTCCGGGGCGGAACCCGACTACACCTTC
14	TRBD1	TRBV5-5	NA	TRBJ1-2	CASSRRQGAYGYTF	TGTGCCAGCAGCCGGAGACAGGGGGCCTATGGCTACACCTTC
13	TRBD1	TRBV6-5	NA	TRBJ2-7	CASSHRGEDEQYF	TGTGCCAGCAGCCACAGGGGAGAGGACGAGCAGTACTTC
14	NA	TRBV6-6	NA	TRBJ2-1	CASSYSDSRGWQFF	TGTGCCAGCAGTTACTCGGACAGCCGGGGATGGCAGTTCTTC
14	NA	TRBV19	NA	TRBJ1-5	CASSIQNSNQPQHF	TGTGCCAGTAGTATTCAGAATAGCAATCAGCCCCAGCATTTT
17	NA	TRBV19	NA	TRBJ1-1	CASSIVDYGGWSTEAFF	TGTGCCAGTAGTATCGTCGATTACGGGGGGTGGAGCACTGAAGCTTTCTTT
13	TRBD1	TRBV18	NA	TRBJ1-2	CASSPRTGDGYTF	TGTGCCAGCTCACCACGGACAGGGGATGGGTACACCTTC
11	NA	TRBV11-3	NA	TRBJ1-2	CASSRDYGYTF	TGTGCCAGCAGCCGGGACTATGGCTACACCTTC
15	NA	TRBV30	once	TRBJ2-7	CACSASPGLSYEQYF	TGTGCCTGTTCTGCCTCCCCGGGGCTCTCCTACGAGCAGTACTTC
13	NA	TRBV7-6	NA	TRBJ2-1	CASSLVLLDEQFF	TGTGCCAGCAGCTTAGTGCTATTGGATGAGCAGTTCTTC
15	NA	TRBV7-9	NA	TRBJ2-1	CASSFLGLDANEQFF	TGTGCCAGCAGCTTTTTAGGTTTGGATGCCAATGAGCAGTTCTTC
14	NA	TRBV14	NA	TRBJ2-2	CASSPGLITGELFF	TGTGCCAGCAGCCCTGGCCTTATAACCGGGGAGCTGTTTTTT
13	NA	TRBV29-1	NA	TRBJ2-3	CSVELPGTDTQYF	TGCAGCGTTGAATTGCCGGGCACAGATACGCAGTATTTT
14	NA	TRBV27	once	TRBJ2-7	CASSLLTDSYEQYF	TGTGCCAGCAGTTTACTCACTGACTCCTACGAGCAGTACTTC
15	NA	TRBV12-5	NA	TRBJ1-4	CASGLIRDNLEKLFF	TGTGCTAGTGGTTTGATCCGGGACAACCTTGAAAAACTGTTTTTT
16	NA	TRBV4-3	NA	TRBJ1-2	CASSPALQGWGYGYTF	TGCGCCAGCAGCCCCGCCTTGCAGGGGTGGGGCTATGGCTACACCTTC
14	NA	TRBV18	few	TRBJ1-2	CASSPPTESYGYTF	TGTGCCAGCTCACCCCCGACAGAATCCTATGGCTACACCTTC
15	TRBD1	TRBV14	few	TRBJ1-2	CASSPRDRTNYGYTF	TGTGCCAGCAGCCCCCGGGACAGAACTAACTATGGCTACACCTTC
15	TRBD2	TRBV27	NA	TRBJ2-1	CASSLRLAGANEQFF	TGTGCCAGCAGTTTGCGACTAGCGGGAGCTAATGAGCAGTTCTTC
14	NA	TRBV9	few	TRBJ2-2	CASSAFKGTGELFF	TGTGCCAGCAGCGCCTTCAAAGGCACCGGGGAGCTGTTTTTT
16	NA	TRBV19	NA	TRBJ2-5	CASSILTGRGGETQYF	TGTGCCAGTAGTATCCTCACTGGACGAGGCGGGGAGACCCAGTACTTC
15	NA	TRBV11-2	NA	TRBJ2-1	CASSLGSGAYNEQFF	TGTGCCAGCAGCTTAGGGTCCGGGGCTTACAATGAGCAGTTCTTC
13	TRBD1	TRBV6-6	NA	TRBJ2-7	CASSHRGEDEQYF	TGTGCCAGCAGCCACAGGGGAGAGGACGAGCAGTACTTC
11	NA	TRBV19	medium-sized	TRBJ2-2	CASRLAGELFF	TGTGCCAGTAGGTTAGCCGGGGAGCTGTTTTTT
16	TRBD1	TRBV19	NA	TRBJ2-7	CASSTGTGNGAYEQYF	TGTGCCAGTAGTACAGGGACAGGGAATGGGGCCTACGAGCAGTACTTC
15	TRBD1	TRBV19	medium-sized	TRBJ2-1	CASSISGQGRTEQFF	TGTGCCAGTAGTATATCGGGACAGGGGCGAACTGAGCAGTTCTTC
13	NA	TRBV11-2	NA	TRBJ1-1	CASSPRPIGEAFF	TGTGCCAGCAGCCCTCGACCCATTGGTGAAGCTTTCTTT
16	TRBD1	TRBV6-6	NA	TRBJ1-1	CASSSSGTGAYTEAFF	TGTGCCAGCAGTTCTTCCGGGACAGGGGCATACACTGAAGCTTTCTTT
13	NA	TRBV19	NA	TRBJ2-4	CASSADNKNIQYF	TGTGCCAGTAGTGCGGACAACAAAAACATTCAGTACTTC
15	NA	TRBV19	NA	TRBJ2-1	CASDTGKYSYNEQFF	TGTGCCAGCGATACAGGGAAGTACTCCTACAATGAGCAGTTCTTC
17	TRBD2	TRBV11-2	NA	TRBJ2-1	CASRPRSGGASYNEQFF	TGTGCCAGCAGACCACGTAGCGGGGGGGCCTCCTACAATGAGCAGTTCTTC
12	TRBD1	TRBV10-3	NA	TRBJ2-7	CATARQGYEQYF	TGTGCCACCGCACGACAGGGCTACGAGCAGTACTTC
13	NA	TRBV7-9	large	TRBJ1-6	CASSWSDNSPLHF	TGTGCCAGCAGCTGGAGTGACAATTCACCCCTCCACTTT
14	NA	TRBV11-3	NA	TRBJ1-1	CASSPGGVPTEAFF	TGTGCCAGCAGCCCCGGGGGGGTCCCCACTGAAGCTTTCTTT
15	NA	TRBV18	NA	TRBJ1-1	CASSPEGHLNTEAFF	TGTGCCAGCTCACCGGAGGGACACTTGAACACTGAAGCTTTCTTT
14	NA	TRBV11-2	NA	TRBJ2-1	CASSLLDQYNEQFF	TGTGCCAGCAGCTTACTAGACCAGTACAATGAGCAGTTCTTC
15	NA	TRBV21-1	once	TRBJ1-5	CASSIGTGANQPQHF	TGTGCCAGCAGTATCGGGACAGGGGCCAATCAGCCCCAGCATTTT
19	TRBD2	TRBV13	few	TRBJ2-7	CASSIRSGTSGRPNREQYF	TGTGCCAGCAGCATTAGATCCGGGACTAGCGGGAGGCCCAACCGCGAGCAGTACTTC
13	NA	TRBV27	NA	TRBJ1-5	CASSSWGREPQHF	TGTGCCAGCAGTTCATGGGGTCGGGAGCCCCAGCATTTT
14	TRBD1	TRBV11-1	NA	TRBJ2-7	CASSSHQGAYEQYF	TGTGCCAGCAGCTCCCATCAGGGGGCCTACGAGCAGTACTTC
12	NA	TRBV9	NA	TRBJ2-7	CASSADGYEQYF	TGTGCCAGCAGCGCGGACGGCTACGAGCAGTACTTC
15	TRBD1	TRBV27	NA	TRBJ1-1	CASSLLTGVNTEAFF	TGTGCCAGCAGTCTCCTGACAGGGGTCAACACTGAAGCTTTCTTT
14	TRBD2	TRBV10-2	NA	TRBJ2-7	CASRRTSDAYEQYF	TGCGCCAGCAGGCGGACTAGCGACGCCTACGAGCAGTACTTC
16	NA	TRBV11-1	NA	TRBJ1-1	CASTLSTGNMNTEAFF	TGTGCCAGCACCCTGAGCACAGGTAACATGAACACTGAAGCTTTCTTT
12	NA	TRBV6-6	NA	TRBJ1-2	CASTPGGHGYTF	TGTGCCAGCACCCCTGGGGGACATGGCTACACCTTC
15	NA	TRBV7-9	NA	TRBJ1-2	CASSLDEQASYGYTF	TGTGCCAGCAGCTTAGACGAGCAGGCCTCCTATGGCTACACCTTC